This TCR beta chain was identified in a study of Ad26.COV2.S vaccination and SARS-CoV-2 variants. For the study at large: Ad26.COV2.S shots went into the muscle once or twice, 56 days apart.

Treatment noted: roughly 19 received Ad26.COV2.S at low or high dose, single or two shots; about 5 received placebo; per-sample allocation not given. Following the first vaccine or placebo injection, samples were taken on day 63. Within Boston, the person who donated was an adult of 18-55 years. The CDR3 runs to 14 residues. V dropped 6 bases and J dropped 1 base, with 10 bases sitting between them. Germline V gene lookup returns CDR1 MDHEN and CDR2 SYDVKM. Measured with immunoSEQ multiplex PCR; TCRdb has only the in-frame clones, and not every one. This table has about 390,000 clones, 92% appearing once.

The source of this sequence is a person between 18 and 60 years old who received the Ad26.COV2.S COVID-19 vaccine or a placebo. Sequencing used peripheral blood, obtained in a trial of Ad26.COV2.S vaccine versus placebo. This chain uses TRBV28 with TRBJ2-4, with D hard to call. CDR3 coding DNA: TGTGCCAGCAGAGAGTACGCGGCCAAAAACATTCAGTACTTC. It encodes CASREYAAKNIQYF. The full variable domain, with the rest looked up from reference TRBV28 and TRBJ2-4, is DVKVTQSSRYLVKRTGEKVFLECVQDMDHENMFWYRQDPGLGLRLIYFSYDVKMKEKGDIPEGYSVSREKKERFSLILESASTNQTSMYLCASREYAAKNIQYFGAGTRLSVL.